Sequencing of this T cell receptor (beta chain) was carried out in a study of cytomegalovirus exposure and HLA in healthy donors. PCR used 60 Vbeta primers and 13 Jbeta primers. Measured with immunoSEQ multiplex PCR; TCRdb has only the in-frame clones, and not every one. The sample carries roughly 100,000 clones, 74% recorded once. The germline gives CDR1 SGHTA, CDR2 FQGNSA. V lost 5 bases, J lost 5 bases, and 14 bases lay in between. The CDR3 contains 14 residues. Regarding the study as a whole: Later analysis identified a missense DCLRE1C variant that was linked to TCR beta V- and J-gene trimming.

Concerning this clone: Its antigen is currently unknown.

The sequencing sample was made of PBMCs. This rearrangement joins TRBV7-2 to TRBJ2-3; D perhaps matches TRBD2 (5 bases). This receptor was taken from a middle-aged man in good health and CMV-seropositive. This chain's CDR3 is CASSQRPRGDTQYF. CDR3 in DNA: TGTGCCAGCAGCCAGAGGCCTCGGGGAGATACGCAGTATTTT.